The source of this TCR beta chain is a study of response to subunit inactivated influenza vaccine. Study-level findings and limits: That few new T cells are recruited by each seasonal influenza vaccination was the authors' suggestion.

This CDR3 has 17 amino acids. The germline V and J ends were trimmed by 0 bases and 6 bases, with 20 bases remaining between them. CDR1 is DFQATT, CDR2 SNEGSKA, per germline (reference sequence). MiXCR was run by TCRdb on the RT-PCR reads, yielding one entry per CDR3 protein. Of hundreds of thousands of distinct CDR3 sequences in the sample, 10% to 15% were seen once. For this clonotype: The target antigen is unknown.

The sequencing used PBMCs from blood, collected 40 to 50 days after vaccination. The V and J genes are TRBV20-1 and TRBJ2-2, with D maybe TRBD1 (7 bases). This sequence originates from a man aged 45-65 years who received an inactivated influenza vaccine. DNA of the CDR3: TGCAGTGCTAGAGATGATCGGGACAGCGGAGGGTCCGGGGAGCTGTTTTTT. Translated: CSARDDRDSGGSGELFF.